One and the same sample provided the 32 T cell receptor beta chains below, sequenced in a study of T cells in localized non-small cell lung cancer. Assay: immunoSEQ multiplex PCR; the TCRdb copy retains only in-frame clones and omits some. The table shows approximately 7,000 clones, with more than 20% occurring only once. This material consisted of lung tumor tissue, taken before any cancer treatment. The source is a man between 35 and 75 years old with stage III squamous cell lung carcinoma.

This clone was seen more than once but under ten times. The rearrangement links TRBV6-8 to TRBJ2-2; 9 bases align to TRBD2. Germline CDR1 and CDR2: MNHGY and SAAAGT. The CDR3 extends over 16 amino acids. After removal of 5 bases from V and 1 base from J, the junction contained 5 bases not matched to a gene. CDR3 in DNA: TGTGCCAGCAGTCTTGTTAGCGGGAGGAACACCGGGGAGCTGTTTTTT. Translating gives CASSLVSGRNTGELFF.

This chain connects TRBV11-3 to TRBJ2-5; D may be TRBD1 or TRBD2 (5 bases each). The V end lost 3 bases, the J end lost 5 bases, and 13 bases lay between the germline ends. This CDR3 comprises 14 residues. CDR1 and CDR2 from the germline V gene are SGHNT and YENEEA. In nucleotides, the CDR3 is TGTGCCAGCAGCTTTGTGGGGCCGGGGGAGACCCAGTACTTC. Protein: CASSFVGPGETQYF.

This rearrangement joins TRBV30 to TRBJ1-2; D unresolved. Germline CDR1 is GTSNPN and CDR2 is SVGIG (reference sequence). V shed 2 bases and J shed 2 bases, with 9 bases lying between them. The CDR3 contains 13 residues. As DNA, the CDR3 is TGTGCCTGGAGTCAGGATCGGAACTATGGCTACACCTTC. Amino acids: CAWSQDRNYGYTF.

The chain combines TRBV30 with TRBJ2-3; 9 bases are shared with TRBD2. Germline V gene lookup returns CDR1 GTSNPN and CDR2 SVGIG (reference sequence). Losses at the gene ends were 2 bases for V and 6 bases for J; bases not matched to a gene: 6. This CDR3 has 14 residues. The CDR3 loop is CAWSSSGVWDTQYF. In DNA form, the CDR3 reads TGTGCCTGGAGTTCTAGCGGGGTTTGGGATACGCAGTATTTT.

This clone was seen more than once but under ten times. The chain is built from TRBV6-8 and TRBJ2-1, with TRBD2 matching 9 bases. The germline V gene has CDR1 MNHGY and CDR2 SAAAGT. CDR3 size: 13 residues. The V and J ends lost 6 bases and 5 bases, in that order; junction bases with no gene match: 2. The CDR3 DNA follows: TGTGCCAGCAGGCGGGGGGGCAACAATGAGCAGTTCTTC. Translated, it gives CASRRGGNNEQFF.

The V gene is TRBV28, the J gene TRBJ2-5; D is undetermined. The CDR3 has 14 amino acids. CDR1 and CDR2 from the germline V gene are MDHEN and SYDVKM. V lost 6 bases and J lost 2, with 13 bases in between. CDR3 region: CASSTTQLQETQYF. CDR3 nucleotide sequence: TGTGCCAGCAGCACTACCCAGCTTCAAGAGACCCAGTACTTC.

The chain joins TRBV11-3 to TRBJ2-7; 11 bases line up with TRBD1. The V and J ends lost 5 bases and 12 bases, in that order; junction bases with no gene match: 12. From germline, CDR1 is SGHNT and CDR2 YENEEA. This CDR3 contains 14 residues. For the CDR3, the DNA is TGTGCCAGCAGCCCGTACGCGGGACAGGGGGACCTGTACTTC. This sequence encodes CASSPYAGQGDLYF.

The CDR3 DNA sequence: TGCAGCGGACGGGACGGGACCTCCAATGAGCAGTTCTTC. This translates into CSGRDGTSNEQFF. V gene TRBV29-1 combines with J gene TRBJ2-1, with D possibly being TRBD1 or TRBD2 (5 bases each). Germline CDR1 is SQVTM and CDR2 is ANQGSEA. V lost 7 bases, J lost 6 bases, and 16 bases lay in between. The CDR3 is 13 amino acids.

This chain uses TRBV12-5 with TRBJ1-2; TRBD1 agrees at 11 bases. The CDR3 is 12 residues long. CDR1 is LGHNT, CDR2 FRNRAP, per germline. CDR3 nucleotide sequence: TGTGCCAGCGGACAGGGGGCTCGTGGCTACACCTTC. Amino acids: CASGQGARGYTF.

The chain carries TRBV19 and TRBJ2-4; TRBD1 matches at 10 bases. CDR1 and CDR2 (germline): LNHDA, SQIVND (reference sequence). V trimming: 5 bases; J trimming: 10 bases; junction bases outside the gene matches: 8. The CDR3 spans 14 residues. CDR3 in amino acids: CASSGRQGARIQYF. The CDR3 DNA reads TGTGCCAGTAGTGGCAGACAGGGGGCGCGTATTCAGTACTTC. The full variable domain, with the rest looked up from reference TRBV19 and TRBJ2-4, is DGGITQSPKYLFRKEGQNVTLSCEQNLNHDAMYWYRQDPGQGLRLIYYSQIVNDFQKGDIAEGYSVSREKKESFPLTVTSAQKNPTAFYLCASSGRQGARIQYFGAGTRLSVL.

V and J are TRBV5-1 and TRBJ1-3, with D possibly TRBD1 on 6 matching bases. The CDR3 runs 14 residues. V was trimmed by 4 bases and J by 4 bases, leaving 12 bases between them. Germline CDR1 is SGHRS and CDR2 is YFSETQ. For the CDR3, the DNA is TGCGCCAGCAGCCCACAGGGCATCGGAAACACCATATATTTT. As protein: CASSPQGIGNTIYF.

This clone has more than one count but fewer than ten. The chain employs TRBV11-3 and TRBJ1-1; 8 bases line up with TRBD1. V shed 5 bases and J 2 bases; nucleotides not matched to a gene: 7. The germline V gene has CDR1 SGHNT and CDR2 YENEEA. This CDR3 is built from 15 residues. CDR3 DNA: TGTGCCAGCAGCCCAGGGGGCGAGGATAACACTGAAGCTTTCTTT. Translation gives CASSPGGEDNTEAFF.

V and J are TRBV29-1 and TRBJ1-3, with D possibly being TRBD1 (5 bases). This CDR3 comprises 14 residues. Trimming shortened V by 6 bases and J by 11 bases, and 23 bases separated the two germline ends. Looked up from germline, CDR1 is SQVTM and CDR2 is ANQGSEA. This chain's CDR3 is CSVADGTSLRAIYF. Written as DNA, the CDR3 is TGCAGCGTCGCCGACGGGACCTCTTTAAGGGCCATATATTTT. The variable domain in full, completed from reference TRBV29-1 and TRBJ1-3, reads SAVISQKPSRDICQRGTSLTIQCQVDSQVTMMFWYRQQPGQSLTLIATANQGSEATYESGFVIDKFPISRPNLTFSTLTVSNMSPEDSSIYLCSVADGTSLRAIYFGEGSWLTVV.

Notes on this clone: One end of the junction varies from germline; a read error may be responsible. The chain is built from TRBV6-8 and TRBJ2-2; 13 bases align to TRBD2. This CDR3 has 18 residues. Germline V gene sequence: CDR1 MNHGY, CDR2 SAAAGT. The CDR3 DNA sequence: TGTGCCATCAGTGCGACGGGGACTAGCGGGGTAGTAAACGGGGAGCTGTTTTTT. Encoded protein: CAISATGTSGVVNGELFF.

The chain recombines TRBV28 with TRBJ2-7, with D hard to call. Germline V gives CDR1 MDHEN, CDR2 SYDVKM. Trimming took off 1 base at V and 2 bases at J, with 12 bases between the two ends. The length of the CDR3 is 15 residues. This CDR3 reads CASSLLERSTYEQYF. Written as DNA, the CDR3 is TGTGCCAGCAGTTTATTAGAGCGATCAACCTACGAGCAGTACTTC.

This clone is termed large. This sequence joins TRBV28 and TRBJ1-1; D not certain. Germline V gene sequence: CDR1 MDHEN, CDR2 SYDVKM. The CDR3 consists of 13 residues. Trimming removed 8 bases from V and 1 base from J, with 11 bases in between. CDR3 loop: CASFYPGNTEAFF. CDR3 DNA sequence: TGTGCCAGCTTCTACCCAGGGAACACTGAAGCTTTCTTT.

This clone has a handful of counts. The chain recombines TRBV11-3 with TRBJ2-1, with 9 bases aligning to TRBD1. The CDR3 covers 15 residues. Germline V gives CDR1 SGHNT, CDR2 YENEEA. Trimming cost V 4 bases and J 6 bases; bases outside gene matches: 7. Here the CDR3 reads CASSWGRTGANEQFF. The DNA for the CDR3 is TGTGCCAGCAGCTGGGGCCGGACAGGGGCCAATGAGCAGTTCTTC.

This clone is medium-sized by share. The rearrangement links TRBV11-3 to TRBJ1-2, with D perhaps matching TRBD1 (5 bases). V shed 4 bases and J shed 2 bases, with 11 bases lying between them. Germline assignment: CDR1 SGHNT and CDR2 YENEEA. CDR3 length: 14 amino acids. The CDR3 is CASSSGTQNYGYTF. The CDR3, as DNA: TGTGCCAGCAGCTCCGGGACGCAGAACTATGGCTACACCTTC. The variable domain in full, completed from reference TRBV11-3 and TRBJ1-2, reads EAGVVQSPRYKIIEKKQPVAFWCNPISGHNTLYWYLQNLGQGPELLIRYENEEAVDDSQLPKDRFSAERLKGVDSTLKIQPAELGDSAVYLCASSSGTQNYGYTFGSGTRLTVV.

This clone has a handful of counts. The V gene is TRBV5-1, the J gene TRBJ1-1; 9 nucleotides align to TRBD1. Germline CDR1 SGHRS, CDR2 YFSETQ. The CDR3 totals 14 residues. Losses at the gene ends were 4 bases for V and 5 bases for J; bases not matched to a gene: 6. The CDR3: CASSPGQGGTEAFF. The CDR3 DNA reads TGCGCCAGCAGCCCGGGACAGGGAGGAACTGAAGCTTTCTTT.

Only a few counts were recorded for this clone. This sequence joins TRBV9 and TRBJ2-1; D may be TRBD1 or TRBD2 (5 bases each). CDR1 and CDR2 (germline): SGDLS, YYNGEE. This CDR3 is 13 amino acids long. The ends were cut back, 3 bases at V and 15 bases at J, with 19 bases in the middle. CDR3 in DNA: TGTGCCAGCAGCGCCGACCACCGGGGCAGGCCGTTCTTC. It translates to CASSADHRGRPFF.

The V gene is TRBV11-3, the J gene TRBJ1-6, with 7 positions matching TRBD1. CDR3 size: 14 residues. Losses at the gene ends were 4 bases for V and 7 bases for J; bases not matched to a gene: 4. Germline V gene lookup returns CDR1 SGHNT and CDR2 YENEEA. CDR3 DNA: TGTGCCAGCAGCTCGGGACAGACGAATTCACCCCTCCACTTT. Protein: CASSSGQTNSPLHF.

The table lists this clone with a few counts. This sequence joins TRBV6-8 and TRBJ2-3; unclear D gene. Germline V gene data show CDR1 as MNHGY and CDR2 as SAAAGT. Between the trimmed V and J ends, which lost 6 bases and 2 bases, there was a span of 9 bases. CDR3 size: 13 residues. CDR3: CASRWLFTDTQYF. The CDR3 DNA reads TGTGCCAGCAGGTGGCTTTTCACAGATACGCAGTATTTT.

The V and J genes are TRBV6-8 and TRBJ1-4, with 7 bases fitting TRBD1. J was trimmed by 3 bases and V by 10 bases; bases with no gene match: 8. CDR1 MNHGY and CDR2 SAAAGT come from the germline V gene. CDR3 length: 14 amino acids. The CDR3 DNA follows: TGTGCCACCCGCCGGACAGGAGCTAATGAAAAACTGTTTTTT. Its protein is CATRRTGANEKLFF.

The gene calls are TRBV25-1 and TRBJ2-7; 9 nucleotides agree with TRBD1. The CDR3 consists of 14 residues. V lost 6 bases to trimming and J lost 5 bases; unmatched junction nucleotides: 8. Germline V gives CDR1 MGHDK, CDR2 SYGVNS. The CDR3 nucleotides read TGTGCCAGCAGCTCCGGGACAGGGAGGGACGAGCAGTACTTC. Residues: CASSSGTGRDEQYF.

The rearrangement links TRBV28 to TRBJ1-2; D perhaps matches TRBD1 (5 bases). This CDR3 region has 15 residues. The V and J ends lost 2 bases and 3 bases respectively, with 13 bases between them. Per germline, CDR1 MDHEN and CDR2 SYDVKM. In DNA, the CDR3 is TGTGCCAGCAGTTTAGTCCCGGGACGGTACTATGGCTACACCTTC. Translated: CASSLVPGRYYGYTF.

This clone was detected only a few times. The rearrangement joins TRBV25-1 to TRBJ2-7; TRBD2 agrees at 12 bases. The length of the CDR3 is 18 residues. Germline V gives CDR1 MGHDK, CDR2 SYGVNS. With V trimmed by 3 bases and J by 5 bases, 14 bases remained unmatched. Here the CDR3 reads CASSETSGRYPFGDEQYF. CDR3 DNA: TGTGCCAGCAGTGAGACTAGCGGGAGATATCCCTTCGGCGACGAGCAGTACTTC.

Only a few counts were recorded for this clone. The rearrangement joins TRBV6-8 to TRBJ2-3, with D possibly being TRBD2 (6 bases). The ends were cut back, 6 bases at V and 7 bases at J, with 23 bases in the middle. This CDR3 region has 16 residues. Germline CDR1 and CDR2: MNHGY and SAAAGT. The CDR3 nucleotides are TGTGCCAGCAGCGTGTCGGTAGGAGGGTTGGGACATACGCAGTATTTT. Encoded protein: CASSVSVGGLGHTQYF.

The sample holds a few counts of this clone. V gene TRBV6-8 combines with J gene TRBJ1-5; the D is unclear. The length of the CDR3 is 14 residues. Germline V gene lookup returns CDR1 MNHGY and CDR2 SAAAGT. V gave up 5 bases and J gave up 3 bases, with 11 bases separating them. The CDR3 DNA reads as TGTGCCAGCAGTGCGGGCCGGATCAATCAGCCCCAGCATTTT. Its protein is CASSAGRINQPQHF.

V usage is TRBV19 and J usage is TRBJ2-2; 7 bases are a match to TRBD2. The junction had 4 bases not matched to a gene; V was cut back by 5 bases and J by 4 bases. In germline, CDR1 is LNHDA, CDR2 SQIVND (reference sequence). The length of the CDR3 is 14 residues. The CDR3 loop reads CASSFGGITGELFF. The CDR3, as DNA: TGTGCCAGTAGTTTCGGGGGGATCACCGGGGAGCTGTTTTTT.

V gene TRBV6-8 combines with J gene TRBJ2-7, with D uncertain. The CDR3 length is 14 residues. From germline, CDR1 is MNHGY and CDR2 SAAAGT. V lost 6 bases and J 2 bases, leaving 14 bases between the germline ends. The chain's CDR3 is CASRGSQYPYEQYF. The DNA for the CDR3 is TGTGCCAGCAGAGGGTCGCAGTATCCCTACGAGCAGTACTTC.

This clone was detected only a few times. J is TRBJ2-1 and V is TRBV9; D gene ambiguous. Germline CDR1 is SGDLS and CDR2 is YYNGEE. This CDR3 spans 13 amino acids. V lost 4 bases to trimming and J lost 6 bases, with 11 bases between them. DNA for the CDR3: TGTGCCAGCAGCCTGAAGCCCCTCAATGAGCAGTTCTTC. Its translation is CASSLKPLNEQFF. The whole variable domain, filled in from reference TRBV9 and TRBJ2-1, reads DSGVTQTPKHLITATGQRVTLRCSPRSGDLSVYWYQQSLDQGLQFLIQYYNGEERAKGNILERFSAQQFPDLHSELNLSSLELGDSALYFCASSLKPLNEQFFGPGTRLTVL.

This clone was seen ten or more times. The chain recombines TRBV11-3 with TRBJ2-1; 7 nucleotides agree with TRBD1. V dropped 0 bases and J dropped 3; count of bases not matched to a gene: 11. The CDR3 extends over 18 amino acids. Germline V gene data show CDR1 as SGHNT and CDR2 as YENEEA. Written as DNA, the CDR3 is TGTGCCAGCAGCTTAGATAGGGGGCGAATTCCGCGCTACAATGAGCAGTTCTTC. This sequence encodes CASSLDRGRIPRYNEQFF.